The rows below give T cell receptor beta chains drawn from one sample of a study of early T cells in non-severe SARS-CoV-2 infection. Each CDR3 protein gets one entry after TCRdb re-called the 5' RACE reads with MiXCR. The table records about 63,000 distinct CDR3 sequences, about an eighth of them present only once. Sequenced: whole blood. The origin of the receptors is an adult who was a healthcare worker with PCR-confirmed SARS-CoV-2 infection or an uninfected control (not recorded which). CDR3s include the opening cysteine and the closing phenylalanine or tryptophan. The D gene is left open where the match is weak. Clone size appears in some rows only: once, few, many, or a class for an expanded clone.

J gene | D gene | V gene | clone size | CDR3 protein | CDR3 DNA
TRBJ1-3 | TRBD1 | TRBV20-1 | many | CSAPDRAGNTIYF | TGCAGTGCCCCGGACAGGGCAGGAAACACCATATATTTT
TRBJ2-3 | NA | TRBV9 | few | CASSEPRGTDTQYF | TGTGCCAGCAGCGAGCCGAGGGGCACAGATACGCAGTATTTT
TRBJ2-3 | TRBD2 | TRBV19 | many | CASSTRLAGVDTQYF | TGTGCCAGTAGTACGAGACTAGCGGGGGTAGATACGCAGTATTTT
TRBJ1-6 | TRBD1 | TRBV9 | NA | CASSADRGDSPLHF | TGTGCCAGCAGCGCGGACAGGGGTGATTCACCCCTCCACTTT
TRBJ2-1 | TRBD2 | TRBV10-3 | many | CAISERSGEYNEQFF | TGTGCCATCAGTGAAAGGAGCGGGGAGTACAATGAGCAGTTCTTC
TRBJ2-5 | TRBD1 | TRBV4-3 | many | CASSRDSSKRTQYF | TGCGCCAGCAGCCGGGACAGCTCCAAGAGGACCCAGTACTTC
TRBJ2-7 | NA | TRBV29-1 | many | CSVEGTTGYEQYF | TGCAGCGTTGAAGGCACCACAGGGTACGAGCAGTACTTC
TRBJ2-7 | NA | TRBV27 | NA | CASSRGANYEQYF | TGTGCCAGCAGCCGAGGGGCGAATTACGAGCAGTACTTC
TRBJ2-1 | TRBD1 | TRBV11-3 | few | CASSLGPWTGRNEQFF | TGTGCCAGCAGCTTAGGGCCCTGGACAGGGAGGAATGAGCAGTTCTTC
TRBJ2-5 | TRBD1 | TRBV19 | once | CASRGTGTGGSETQYF | TGTGCCAGTAGAGGAACCGGGACAGGGGGCTCGGAGACCCAGTACTTC
TRBJ2-3 | NA | TRBV30 | few | CAWSAGSTDTQYF | TGTGCCTGGAGTGCGGGGAGCACAGATACGCAGTATTTT
TRBJ2-7 | NA | TRBV3-1 | NA | CASSPQGGRITYEQYF | TGTGCCAGCAGCCCCCAAGGGGGACGGATCACCTACGAGCAGTACTTC
TRBJ2-7 | NA | TRBV7-2 | many | CASSSTYEQYF | TGTGCCAGCAGCTCTACTTACGAGCAGTACTTC
TRBJ2-1 | NA | TRBV20-1 | few | CSARVTGATYNEQFF | TGCAGTGCTAGAGTCACAGGCGCTACCTACAATGAGCAGTTCTTC
TRBJ2-6 | NA | TRBV11-3 | many | CASSSGGSGANVLTF | TGTGCCAGCAGCTCCGGCGGATCTGGGGCCAACGTCCTGACTTTC
TRBJ2-3 | NA | TRBV7-7 | NA | CASSPARGQANTQYF | TGTGCTAGCAGCCCCGCTCGGGGGCAGGCAAATACGCAGTATTTT
TRBJ2-1 | NA | TRBV20-1 | few | CSAQRRSFGEQFF | TGCAGTGCTCAGCGGCGTTCATTTGGTGAGCAGTTCTTC
TRBJ2-5 | NA | TRBV14 | few | CASSRKAGPETQYF | TGTGCCAGCAGCCGAAAGGCAGGGCCAGAGACCCAGTACTTC
TRBJ1-1 | TRBD1 | TRBV18 | many | CASSPRTGQNTEAFF | TGTGCCAGCTCACCGCGGACAGGGCAGAACACTGAAGCTTTCTTT
TRBJ2-3 | TRBD2 | TRBV18 | many | CASSPVGGDTQYF | TGTGCCAGCTCTCCCGTGGGAGGGGATACGCAGTATTTT
TRBJ2-7 | NA | TRBV9 | few | CASSPHSQGNEQYF | TGTGCCAGCAGCCCCCACAGCCAGGGGAACGAGCAGTACTTC
TRBJ2-3 | TRBD2 | TRBV6-4 | many | CASSVGLDETDTQYF | TGTGCCAGCTCGGTGGGACTAGACGAAACAGATACGCAGTATTTT
TRBJ2-3 | TRBD2 | TRBV12-3/TRBV12-4 | NA | CASSLGLPDTDTQYF | TGTGCCAGCAGTTTGGGACTACCCGACACAGATACGCAGTATTTT
TRBJ1-4 | TRBD1 | TRBV19 | NA | CASSIDQGAALGKLFF | TGTGCCAGTAGTATAGACCAGGGGGCCGCCTTAGGAAAACTGTTTTTT
TRBJ2-1 | NA | TRBV12-3/TRBV12-4 | many | CASSFSLGYPYNEQFF | TGTGCCAGCAGTTTCTCTCTAGGCTATCCCTACAATGAGCAGTTCTTC
TRBJ1-5 | TRBD1 | TRBV2 | NA | CASSGQGLSNQPQHF | TGTGCCAGCAGTGGACAGGGCCTTAGCAATCAGCCCCAGCATTTT
TRBJ1-6 | NA | TRBV27 | many | CASSLLPTGSSSSPLHF | TGTGCCAGCAGTTTACTACCGACCGGGTCTTCCAGTTCACCCCTCCACTTT
TRBJ2-2 | NA | TRBV5-6 | few | CASSSRDFFTGELFF | TGTGCCAGCAGCTCCCGGGACTTTTTCACCGGGGAGCTGTTTTTT
TRBJ1-1 | NA | TRBV7-2 | few | CASSPERTEDTEAFF | TGTGCCAGCAGCCCCGAGAGGACGGAGGACACTGAAGCTTTCTTT
TRBJ1-1 | TRBD1 | TRBV6-2/TRBV6-3 | NA | CASEGQANTEAFF | TGTGCCAGCGAGGGACAGGCGAACACTGAAGCTTTCTTT
TRBJ1-3 | NA | TRBV6-2/TRBV6-3 | many | CASSSSGAGNTIYF | TGTGCCAGCAGTTCCTCGGGGGCTGGAAACACCATATATTTT
TRBJ2-7 | TRBD2 | TRBV5-5 | few | CASSPLGRGALYEQYF | TGTGCCAGCAGCCCCTTAGGGCGGGGGGCCTTATACGAGCAGTACTTC
TRBJ2-1 | NA | TRBV11-2 | few | CASSSLSGEQFF | TGTGCCAGCAGCTCCCTTTCAGGTGAGCAGTTCTTC
TRBJ2-2 | NA | TRBV11-2 | once | CASSLEYGTNTGELFF | TGTGCCAGCAGCTTAGAATACGGAACGAACACCGGGGAGCTATTTTTT
TRBJ2-3 | TRBD1 | TRBV18 | NA | CASSKDRVTDTQYF | TGTGCCAGCTCCAAGGACAGGGTGACAGATACGCAGTATTTT
TRBJ2-7 | TRBD1 | TRBV6-6 | many | CASTTEDRGYEQYF | TGTGCCAGCACCACTGAGGACAGGGGCTACGAGCAGTACTTC
TRBJ1-5 | NA | TRBV19 | many | CASGPSNQPQHF | TGTGCCAGTGGACCAAGCAATCAGCCCCAGCATTTT
TRBJ2-1 | TRBD1 | TRBV5-1 | many | CASSLAPGQGYNEQFF | TGCGCCAGCAGCTTGGCGCCGGGACAGGGCTACAATGAGCAGTTCTTC
TRBJ1-1 | NA | TRBV10-3 | NA | CAISESRAIRNTEAFF | TGTGCCATCAGTGAGTCGAGGGCCATAAGAAACACTGAAGCTTTCTTT
TRBJ2-7 | TRBD1 | TRBV3-1 | NA | CASSQGAGGYEQYF | TGTGCCAGCAGCCAGGGGGCAGGGGGCTACGAGCAGTACTTC
TRBJ2-5 | TRBD2 | TRBV7-3 | many | CASSPTGTSGETQYF | TGTGCCAGCAGCCCCACGGGGACTAGCGGGGAGACCCAGTACTTC
TRBJ1-2 | NA | TRBV18 | NA | CASSPRDGTYGYTF | TGTGCCAGCTCACCAAGGGACGGTACCTATGGCTACACCTTC
TRBJ2-7 | NA | TRBV20-1 | NA | CSAGPALYEQYF | TGCAGTGCCGGCCCGGCCCTCTACGAGCAGTACTTC
TRBJ2-1 | TRBD2 | TRBV6-2/TRBV6-3 | NA | CASKVLSGDYNEQFF | TGTGCCAGCAAAGTCCTTAGCGGGGACTACAATGAGCAGTTCTTC
TRBJ2-2 | NA | TRBV5-1 | many | CASSLARGSGGANTGELFF | TGCGCCAGCAGCTTGGCCAGGGGATCCGGAGGGGCGAACACCGGGGAGCTGTTTTTT
TRBJ2-3 | NA | TRBV7-9 | NA | CASSSRYPVTDTQYF | TGTGCCAGCAGCTCGAGGTATCCCGTCACAGATACGCAGTATTTT
TRBJ2-1 | NA | TRBV7-3 | NA | CASSPDAGARHNEQFF | TGTGCCAGCAGCCCCGACGCGGGGGCGAGGCACAATGAGCAGTTCTTC
TRBJ1-2 | NA | TRBV29-1 | few | CSVEDGGHHTF | TGCAGCGTTGAAGACGGGGGGCATCACACCTTC
TRBJ2-7 | TRBD1 | TRBV9 | many | CASSKTSDRYHEQYF | TGTGCCAGCAGCAAAACCTCGGACAGGTACCACGAGCAGTACTTC
TRBJ1-2 | NA | TRBV4-2 | NA | CASSQDQRGYTF | TGTGCCAGCAGCCAGGATCAGAGGGGCTACACCTTC
TRBJ1-2 | TRBD1 | TRBV6-5 | NA | CASARLGQGHGYTF | TGTGCCAGCGCCAGGCTGGGACAGGGGCATGGCTACACCTTC
TRBJ1-1 | NA | TRBV2 | NA | CASSASMNTEAFF | TGTGCCAGCAGCGCCTCTATGAACACTGAAGCTTTCTTT
TRBJ1-4 | NA | TRBV20-1 | many | CSARSGATNEKLFF | TGCAGTGCTAGATCCGGGGCAACTAATGAAAAACTGTTTTTT
TRBJ2-1 | NA | TRBV29-1 | NA | CSATGRSLGQFF | TGCAGCGCTACGGGACGGAGCCTGGGGCAGTTCTTC
TRBJ1-1 | NA | TRBV20-1 | many | CSARLRGGTEAFF | TGCAGTGCTCGCCTCCGGGGGGGGACTGAAGCTTTCTTT
TRBJ2-7 | NA | TRBV29-1 | NA | CSVETGTSTSYEQYF | TGCAGCGTCGAGACCGGGACTTCCACATCCTACGAGCAGTACTTC
TRBJ2-2 | TRBD1 | TRBV6-6 | few | CASRGTGGTGELFF | TGTGCCAGCAGAGGGACAGGGGGCACCGGGGAGCTGTTTTTT
TRBJ2-5 | NA | TRBV7-3 | many | CASSAGLTETQYF | TGTGCCAGCAGCGCCGGACTGACAGAGACCCAGTACTTC
TRBJ2-7 | NA | TRBV9 | many | CASSVVGGDEQYF | TGTGCCAGCAGCGTAGTGGGGGGCGACGAGCAGTACTTC